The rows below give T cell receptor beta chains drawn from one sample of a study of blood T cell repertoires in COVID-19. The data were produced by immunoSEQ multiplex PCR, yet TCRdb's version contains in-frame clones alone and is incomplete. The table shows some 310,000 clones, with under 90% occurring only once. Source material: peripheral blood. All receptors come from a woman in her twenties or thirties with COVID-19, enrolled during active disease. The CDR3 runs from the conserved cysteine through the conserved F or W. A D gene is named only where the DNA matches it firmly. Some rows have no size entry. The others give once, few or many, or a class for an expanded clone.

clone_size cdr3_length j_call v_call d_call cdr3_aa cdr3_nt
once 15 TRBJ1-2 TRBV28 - CASSLGGTANYGYTF TGTGCCAGCAGTTTAGGAGGGACGGCTAACTATGGCTACACCTTC
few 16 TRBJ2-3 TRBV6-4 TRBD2 CASSESAGDLTDTQYF TGTGCCAGCAGTGAGTCGGCGGGAGACCTCACAGATACGCAGTATTTT
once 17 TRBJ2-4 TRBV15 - CATSRTPTGAVKNIQYF TGTGCCACCAGCAGAACCCCGACAGGTGCGGTCAAAAACATTCAGTACTTC
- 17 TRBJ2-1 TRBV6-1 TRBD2 CASSEWISAGGLNEQFF TGTGCCAGCAGTGAATGGATTTCGGCGGGAGGGCTGAATGAGCAGTTCTTC
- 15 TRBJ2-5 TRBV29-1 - CSVEGSAGHQETQYF TGCAGCGTTGAAGGATCGGCGGGTCACCAAGAGACCCAGTACTTC
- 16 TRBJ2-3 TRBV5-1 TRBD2 CASSFRLAGGTDTQYF TGCGCCAGCAGCTTTAGACTAGCGGGAGGGACAGATACGCAGTATTTT
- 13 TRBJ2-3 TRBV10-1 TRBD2 CASSAGGLDTQYF TGCGCCAGCAGTGCGGGAGGCTTAGATACGCAGTATTTT
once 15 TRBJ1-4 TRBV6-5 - CASAPADSVNEKLFF TGTGCCAGCGCCCCCGCCGACAGTGTTAATGAAAAACTGTTTTTT
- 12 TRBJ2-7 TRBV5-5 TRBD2 CASSSLAAEQYF TGTGCCAGCAGCTCACTAGCGGCAGAGCAGTACTTC
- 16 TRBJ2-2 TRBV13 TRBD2 CASSLSSGRLSGELFF TGTGCCAGCAGCTTGTCTAGCGGGAGGCTTTCAGGGGAGCTGTTTTTT
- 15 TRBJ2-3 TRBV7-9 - CASSLKVANTDTQYF TGTGCCAGCAGCCTTAAGGTAGCAAACACAGATACGCAGTATTTT
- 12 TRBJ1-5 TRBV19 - CASSTKHEPQHF TGTGCCAGTAGTACCAAACACGAGCCCCAGCATTTT
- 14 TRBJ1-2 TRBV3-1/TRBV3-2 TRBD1 CASSQVRTGRGYTF TGTGCCAGCAGCCAAGTTAGGACAGGCCGAGGCTACACCTTC
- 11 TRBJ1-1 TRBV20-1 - CSARSGYEAFF TGCAGTGCTCGGTCAGGGTATGAAGCTTTCTTT
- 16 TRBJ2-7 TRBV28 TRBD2 CASSRGVSGRSYEQYF TGTGCCAGCAGTCGAGGGGTCAGCGGGAGGTCCTACGAGCAGTACTTC
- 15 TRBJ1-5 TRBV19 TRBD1 CASNPDRAGNQPQHF TGTGCCAGTAACCCGGACAGGGCCGGCAATCAGCCCCAGCATTTT
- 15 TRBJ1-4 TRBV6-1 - CASSEASGANEKLFF TGTGCCAGCAGTGAAGCGTCAGGCGCTAATGAAAAACTGTTTTTT
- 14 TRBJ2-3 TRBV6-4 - CASSDSRDTDTQYF TGTGCCAGCAGTGACTCCAGGGACACAGATACGCAGTATTTT
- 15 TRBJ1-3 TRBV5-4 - CASSQDRMRGNTIYF TGTGCCAGCAGCCAAGACAGGATGAGGGGAAACACCATATATTTT
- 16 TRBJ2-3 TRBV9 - CASSNGHSGSTDTQYF TGTGCCAGCAGCAACGGGCATAGCGGTAGCACAGATACGCAGTATTTT
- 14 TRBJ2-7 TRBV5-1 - CASSLGHSSYEQYF TGCGCCAGCAGCTTGGGACACAGCTCCTACGAGCAGTACTTC
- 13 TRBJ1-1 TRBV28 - CASSFKGGTEAFF TGTGCCAGCAGTTTTAAGGGAGGCACTGAAGCTTTCTTT
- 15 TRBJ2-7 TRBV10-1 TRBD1 CASTRGRGRRKEQYF TGCGCCAGCACCCGGGGCAGGGGGCGTCGAAAAGAGCAGTACTTC